The 30 T cell receptor beta chains given below trace back to one sample, sequenced in a study of T cells in localized non-small cell lung cancer. TCRdb keeps only in-frame clones here, not all; method: immunoSEQ multiplex PCR. The sample has 25,000 to 35,000 clones; about 80% are singletons. Source: peripheral blood mononuclear cells, taken before any cancer treatment. The receptors were gathered from a man aged 35 to 69 with stage III lung adenocarcinoma.

This clone has a handful of counts. This chain joins TRBV5-1 and TRBJ2-7; 8 nucleotides line up with TRBD1. This CDR3 has 14 amino acids. The germline V gene has CDR1 SGHRS and CDR2 YFSETQ. The junction had 5 bases not matched to a gene; V was cut back by 3 bases and J by 3 bases. The CDR3, as DNA: TGCGCCAGCAGCTCAGGGGGCGACAACTACGAGCAGTACTTC. Its protein is CASSSGGDNYEQYF.

This chain's CDR3 is CASWDILGSPLHF. The CDR3 coding sequence is TGTGCCAGCTGGGACATTTTAGGTTCACCCCTCCACTTT. This chain connects TRBV6-6 to TRBJ1-6; D might be TRBD1 (6 bases). The germline V gene has CDR1 MNHNY and CDR2 SVGAGI (reference sequence). Trimming took 8 bases from V and 9 from J, leaving 14 bases between them. The CDR3 has 13 residues.

This clone has more than one count but fewer than ten. The chain has TRBV28 and TRBJ1-2; 9 bases are shared with TRBD1. Germline V gene lookup returns CDR1 MDHEN and CDR2 SYDVKM. V was clipped by 6 bases and J by 3 bases; unmatched bases: 14. The CDR3 is 17 residues long. CDR3 DNA sequence: TGTGCCAGCAGCCTAGGGGGACAGGGTATTTATGACTATGGCTACACCTTC. It yields the protein CASSLGGQGIYDYGYTF.

The chain joins TRBV18 to TRBJ1-5, with 9 nucleotides matching TRBD1. Trimming removed 6 bases from V and 4 bases from J; junction bases left unmatched: 1. The CDR3 has 13 residues. Germline V gives CDR1 KGHSH, CDR2 LQKENI. In nucleotides, the CDR3 is TGTGCCAGCTCGGGACAGGGTAATCAGCCCCAGCATTTT. Protein: CASSGQGNQPQHF.

This clone has only one observation. The gene calls are TRBV7-9 and TRBJ2-2, with 9 bases identical to TRBD1. The CDR3 extends over 16 amino acids. Trimming removed 7 bases from V and 5 bases from J; junction bases left unmatched: 11. Germline V gene data show CDR1 as SEHNR and CDR2 as FQNEAQ (reference sequence). The CDR3 sequence: CASTWAGTGRTGELFF. The CDR3 DNA reads as TGTGCCAGCACCTGGGCCGGGACAGGGAGGACCGGGGAGCTGTTTTTT.

The V call is TRBV6-5, the J call TRBJ1-3; TRBD1 is a possible D gene (5 bases). This CDR3 comprises 15 residues. Between the trimmed V and J ends, which lost 0 bases and 6 bases, there was a span of 12 bases. Germline values: CDR1 MNHEY, CDR2 SVGAGI. The CDR3 nucleotides are TGTGCCAGCAGTTACTCGAGAGGGGCCTTAAACACCATATATTTT. Translated: CASSYSRGALNTIYF.

This clone showed up just a few times. The chain combines TRBV10-1 with TRBJ2-5; 7 nucleotides agree with TRBD1. This CDR3 has 13 residues. J was trimmed by 5 bases and V by 6 bases; bases with no gene match: 6. In germline, CDR1 is WNHNN, CDR2 SYGVQD (reference sequence). The CDR3 is CASSSTGIETQYF. CDR3 coding DNA: TGCGCCAGCAGCTCGACAGGGATCGAGACCCAGTACTTC.

This chain links TRBV5-1 with TRBJ1-1; D is possibly TRBD1 (6 bases). The V gene's germline CDR1 is SGHRS and CDR2 YFSETQ. With 1 base removed from V and 6 bases from J, the gap between germline ends came to 10 bases. The CDR3 has 13 amino acids. The CDR3 loop is CASSLTGSSEAFF. Written as DNA, the CDR3 is TGCGCCAGCAGCTTGACAGGGTCGTCTGAAGCTTTCTTT.

V gene TRBV4-2 combines with J gene TRBJ2-1; 12 bases map to TRBD2. The CDR3 runs to 15 residues. Losses at the gene ends were 3 bases for V and 8 bases for J; bases not matched to a gene: 5. The germline CDR1 and CDR2 sequences are LGHNA and YNFKEQ. CDR3 nucleotide sequence: TGTGCCAGCAGCCAGCCGGGACTAGCGGGCGATGAGCAGTTCTTC. It translates to CASSQPGLAGDEQFF.

V usage is TRBV5-1 and J usage is TRBJ2-2; no clear D. In germline, CDR1 is SGHRS, CDR2 YFSETQ. Trimming pared 0 bases from V and 6 bases from J, leaving 15 bases between. The CDR3 runs 16 residues. CDR3 protein: CASSLGLIVSSGELFF. The DNA for the CDR3 is TGCGCCAGCAGCTTGGGACTGATTGTCTCTTCCGGGGAGCTGTTTTTT.

This chain links TRBV6-6 with TRBJ1-1; D is unresolved. Per germline, CDR1 MNHNY and CDR2 SVGAGI (reference sequence). V lost 7 bases and J lost 1, with 10 bases in between. The CDR3 is 13 amino acids. The chain's CDR3 is CASTQSWNTEAFF. CDR3 in DNA: TGTGCCAGCACCCAATCATGGAACACTGAAGCTTTCTTT.

This chain joins TRBV10-3 and TRBJ1-1; 7 bases match TRBD1. The CDR3 spans 12 residues. Germline loops: CDR1 ENHRY, CDR2 SYGVKD. V lost 6 bases, J lost 7 bases, and 5 bases stayed unmatched. The CDR3 loop is CAISLDRVEAFF. The CDR3 region has the DNA TGTGCCATCAGCCTCGACAGGGTTGAAGCTTTCTTT.

This chain connects TRBV11-2 to TRBJ2-7; maybe TRBD2 (6 bases). CDR1 and CDR2 from the germline V gene are SGHAT and FQNNGV. V lost 4 bases and J 8 bases, leaving 15 bases between the germline ends. The CDR3 contains 13 residues. Written as DNA, the CDR3 is TGTGCCAGCAGCTCCAACGCGGGGAGCAAGCAGTACGTC. Protein product: CASSSNAGSKQYV.

This clone counts as medium-sized. V usage is TRBV6-4 and J usage is TRBJ2-2; D not resolved. The CDR3 is 14 residues long. Between the trimmed V and J ends, which lost 0 bases and 3 bases, there was a span of 5 bases. Germline V gives CDR1 MRHNA, CDR2 SNTAGT. The CDR3 DNA reads TGTGCCAGCAGTGACTCGGCGGACACCGGGGAGCTGTTTTTT. Translated, it gives CASSDSADTGELFF.

This rearrangement joins TRBV2 to TRBJ2-7; TRBD2 agrees at 7 bases. The CDR3 is made up of 12 amino acids. CDR1 SNHLY and CDR2 FYNNEI come from the germline V gene. V shed 2 bases, J shed 5 bases, and the junction held 0 bases outside the gene matches. The DNA for the CDR3 is TGTGCCAGCAGTGAACTAGCGGACGAGCAGTACGTC. Protein product: CASSELADEQYV.

V and J are TRBV7-2 and TRBJ1-5; D remains unclear. The germline gives CDR1 SGHTA, CDR2 FQGNSA. V shed 5 bases and J shed 4 bases, with 9 bases lying between them. There are 13 residues in the CDR3. The CDR3 spells CASSVGRNQPQHF. DNA for the CDR3: TGTGCCAGCAGCGTTGGCAGAAATCAGCCCCAGCATTTT. Using reference TRBV7-2 and TRBJ1-5 for the parts outside the CDR3, the full variable domain is GAGVSQSPSNKVTEKGKDVELRCDPISGHTALYWYRQSLGQGLEFLIYFQGNSAPDKSGLPSDRFSAERTGGSVSTLTIQRTQQEDSAVYLCASSVGRNQPQHFGDGTRLSIL.

V usage is TRBV28 and J usage is TRBJ2-7; TRBD1 matches at 10 bases. This CDR3 is 14 amino acids long. Trimming at V came to 5 bases and at J to 5 bases, leaving 6 bases not matched to a gene. Germline values: CDR1 MDHEN, CDR2 SYDVKM. The CDR3 nucleotides are TGTGCCAGCAGTCCCGGGACAGGGGTCCACGAGCAGTACGTC. Translation: CASSPGTGVHEQYV.

The V and J genes are TRBV2 and TRBJ2-2, with D perhaps TRBD1 (6 bases). Germline V gives CDR1 SNHLY, CDR2 FYNNEI. Trimming shortened V by 6 bases and J by 2 bases, and 13 bases separated the two germline ends. The CDR3 has 15 amino acids. The chain's CDR3 is CASRGQNYNTGELFF. The CDR3 DNA follows: TGTGCCAGCAGAGGACAGAACTATAACACCGGGGAGCTGTTTTTT.

V is TRBV9 and J is TRBJ2-3, with TRBD2 identical over 8 bases. Unmatched junction bases numbered 5, after V lost 4 bases and J lost 1 base. The CDR3 consists of 15 residues. Germline CDR1 and CDR2: SGDLS and YYNGEE. The CDR3 bases are TGTGCCAGCAGCCGGGGGGGGCCCGGCACAGATACGCAGTATTTT. Translation gives CASSRGGPGTDTQYF.

The V and J genes are TRBV6-5 and TRBJ1-1, with a tentative D call TRBD1 (5 bases). The germline CDR1 and CDR2 sequences are MNHEY and SVGAGI. The CDR3 length is 13 residues. V lost 11 bases and J 5 bases, leaving 18 bases between the germline ends. This chain's CDR3 is CAVYRSEGTEAFF. The CDR3 DNA reads as TGTGCCGTTTACAGGAGCGAAGGAACTGAAGCTTTCTTT.

This clone has only a few counts. The V call is TRBV28, the J call TRBJ1-2; 7 nucleotides line up with TRBD1. The CDR3 runs to 13 residues. Per the germline V gene, CDR1 is MDHEN and CDR2 is SYDVKM. With V trimmed by 7 bases and J by 4 bases, 6 bases remained unmatched. Here the CDR3 reads CASMSDRTYGYTF. CDR3 nucleotide sequence: TGTGCCAGCATGTCGGACAGGACCTATGGCTACACCTTC.

This chain links TRBV2 with TRBJ2-5, with D possibly TRBD2 on 7 matching bases. CDR3 length equals 15 residues. V was clipped by 7 bases and J by 0 bases, with 15 bases between them. The germline gives CDR1 SNHLY, CDR2 FYNNEI. CDR3 amino acids: CASTVRGAYQETQYF. CDR3 bases: TGTGCCAGCACCGTACGGGGGGCATACCAAGAGACCCAGTACTTC.

The chain is built from TRBV6-5 and TRBJ2-1; 7 nucleotides agree with TRBD1. CDR3 length equals 15 residues. Trimming cost V 6 bases and J 6 bases; bases outside gene matches: 11. Germline lookup yields CDR1 MNHEY and CDR2 SVGAGI. CDR3 DNA: TGTGCCAGCAGACAGGGGTTAAACCCTCCCAATGAGCAGTTCTTC. Translated: CASRQGLNPPNEQFF.

The CDR3 nucleotides are TGTGCCACATTAACCAAACAGGGAAGCTCCTACGAGCAGTACGTC. Translating it yields CATLTKQGSSYEQYV. The chain combines TRBV6-4 with TRBJ2-7, with D possibly TRBD1 on 6 matching bases. Germline lookup yields CDR1 MRHNA and CDR2 SNTAGT. Trimming left V 10 bases short and J 0 bases short, with 19 bases between. The CDR3 loop spans 15 amino acids.

This clone has a handful of counts. The chain recombines TRBV27 with TRBJ1-6, with 8 bases fitting TRBD1. J was trimmed by 9 bases and V by 1 base; bases with no gene match: 5. Germline CDR1 MNHEY, CDR2 SMNVEV (reference sequence). The CDR3 runs to 15 residues. The CDR3 DNA sequence: TGTGCCAGCAGTTTATGGACAGGGAGAATTTCACCCCTCCACTTT. Protein: CASSLWTGRISPLHF.

By share, this clone counts as medium-sized. The chain recombines TRBV28 with TRBJ2-1, with 7 bases identical to TRBD1. V lost 10 bases, J lost 7 bases, and 13 bases stayed unmatched. CDR1 is MDHEN and CDR2 is SYDVKM in the germline V gene. CDR3 size: 14 residues. The CDR3 loop is CAIRLPGGTNEQFF. The CDR3 DNA sequence: TGTGCCATCCGACTTCCAGGGGGTACAAATGAGCAGTTCTTC.

The genes are TRBV11-1 and TRBJ1-3, with 7 bases fitting TRBD1. This CDR3 is built from 15 residues. The germline gives CDR1 SGHAT, CDR2 FQDESV (reference sequence). Unmatched junction bases numbered 4, after V lost 3 bases and J lost 2 bases. The CDR3 protein is CASSFDRAAGNTIYF. The CDR3 region has the DNA TGTGCCAGCAGCTTCGACAGGGCGGCTGGAAACACCATATATTTT.

The rearrangement joins TRBV5-3 to TRBJ2-5, with TRBD2 matching 7 bases. TRBV5-3 is sorted into the ORF group, with uncertain function. The CDR3 length is 13 residues. The J segment lost 2 bases and the V segment lost 7 bases, leaving 5 bases of the junction unmatched. CDR3 nucleotide sequence: TGTGCCAGAGGAGGGGAGGGACAAGAGACCCAGTACTTC. This encodes CARGGEGQETQYF.

V is TRBV6-1 and J is TRBJ1-2; no clear D. The CDR3 has 15 amino acids. CDR1 is MNHNS, CDR2 SASEGT, per germline. V lost 2 bases and J 6 bases, leaving 16 bases between the germline ends. CDR3 protein: CASSERRATINGYTF. The CDR3 bases are TGTGCCAGCAGTGAACGTAGGGCGACGATTAATGGCTACACCTTC.

V gene TRBV4-2 combines with J gene TRBJ2-2; possible D gene TRBD2, 5 bases. Trimming cost V 1 base and J 7 bases, with 19 bases left between them. The CDR3 has 17 amino acids. Germline V gene data show CDR1 as LGHNA and CDR2 as YNFKEQ. The CDR3: CASSQGLSTDSYGELFF. CDR3 DNA: TGTGCCAGCAGCCAAGGACTAAGTACAGACTCCTACGGGGAGCTGTTTTTT.